A single sample gave rise to the 18 T cell receptor beta chains below, sequenced in a study of cytomegalovirus exposure and HLA in healthy donors. The primer mix had 60 Vbeta and 13 Jbeta primers. The protocol was immunoSEQ multiplex PCR, while the TCRdb copy is restricted to in-frame clones and leaves out a portion. The sample holds under 110,000 clones, more than 65% seen once. The sequenced sample was PBMCs. Source of these receptors: a woman between 45 and 65 years old in good health and CMV-seropositive.

The CDR3 loop reads CASSLGSVANYGYTF. The CDR3 region has the DNA TGCGCCAGCAGCTTGGGTTCGGTAGCTAACTATGGCTACACCTTC. The chain uses TRBV5-1 and TRBJ1-2; no reliable D call. V was cut by 0 bases and J by 0 bases, with 9 bases left in between. In germline, CDR1 is SGHRS, CDR2 YFSETQ. The CDR3 is 15 amino acids.

The chain uses TRBV7-8 and TRBJ2-7; 9 bases fit TRBD1. The CDR3 loop spans 14 amino acids. Germline CDR1 reads SGHVS; CDR2 reads FQNEAQ. Germline trimming cut 1 base from V and 6 bases from J; bases unmatched to any gene: 4. The CDR3 DNA is TGTGCCAGCAGCTTAGGACAGGGGGTAATCGAGCAGTACTTC. Its translation is CASSLGQGVIEQYF. The entire variable domain, with the rest obtained from reference TRBV7-8 and TRBJ2-7, is as follows: GAGVSQSPRYKVAKRGQDVALRCDPISGHVSLFWYQQALGQGPEFLTYFQNEAQLDKSGLPSDRFFAERPEGSVSTLKIQRTQQEDSAVYLCASSLGQGVIEQYFGPGTRLTVT.

The chain combines TRBV7-9 with TRBJ2-2, with a weak D call TRBD1 (6 bases). This CDR3 has 15 residues. Germline V gene lookup returns CDR1 SEHNR and CDR2 FQNEAQ (reference sequence). Trimming left V 5 bases short and J 0 bases short, with 10 bases between. CDR3 sequence reads: CASSPGTTNTGELFF. The CDR3 DNA follows: TGTGCCAGCAGCCCCGGGACAACGAACACCGGGGAGCTGTTTTTT.

This clone was seen a single time. The rearrangement joins TRBV7-2 to TRBJ1-6, with D perhaps matching TRBD1 (6 bases). Deletions cut 1 base from V and 7 bases from J, with 14 bases between. The germline V gene encodes CDR1 SGHTA and CDR2 FQGNSA. The CDR3 is 16 residues long. CDR3 loop: CASSLEWGGLNSPLHF. The CDR3 nucleotides read TGTGCCAGCAGCTTAGAGTGGGGGGGCCTAAATTCACCCCTCCACTTT. The full variable domain, with the rest looked up from reference TRBV7-2 and TRBJ1-6, is GAGVSQSPSNKVTEKGKDVELRCDPISGHTALYWYRQSLGQGLEFLIYFQGNSAPDKSGLPSDRFSAERTGGSVSTLTIQRTQQEDSAVYLCASSLEWGGLNSPLHFGNGTRLTVT.

CDR3 sequence (DNA): TGTGCCAGTAGTATGAACAGGGAAGCTAACTATGGCTACACCTTC. Translation: CASSMNREANYGYTF. The genes are TRBV19 and TRBJ1-2; TRBD1 might be the D (6 bases). This CDR3 has 15 residues. Germline CDR1 reads LNHDA; CDR2 reads SQIVND (reference sequence). V lost 3 bases and J 0 bases, leaving 11 bases between the germline ends.

This chain uses TRBV10-3 with TRBJ2-3; D may be TRBD2 (5 bases). Germline V gene data show CDR1 as ENHRY and CDR2 as SYGVKD. The ends were cut back, 3 bases at V and 3 bases at J, with 13 bases in the middle. This CDR3 comprises 15 residues. The CDR3 here is CAISDVGRSTDTQYF. In nucleotides, the CDR3 is TGTGCCATCAGTGACGTGGGGAGATCTACAGATACGCAGTATTTT.

The chain employs TRBV18 and TRBJ2-4; D unclear. V was cut by 0 bases and J by 0 bases, with 9 bases left in between. The CDR3 is 16 amino acids. Germline CDR1 is KGHSH and CDR2 is LQKENI. The CDR3 here is CASSPPLAKAKNIQYF. The CDR3 DNA sequence: TGTGCCAGCTCACCACCCTTGGCAAAAGCCAAAAACATTCAGTACTTC. Full variable domain (outside the CDR3, taken from reference TRBV18 and TRBJ2-4): NAGVMQNPRHLVRRRGQEARLRCSPMKGHSHVYWYRQLPEEGLKFMVYLQKENIIDESGMPKERFSAEFPKEGPSILRIQQVVRGDSAAYFCASSPPLAKAKNIQYFGAGTRLSVL.

The table lists this clone with a count of one. The chain recombines TRBV4-3 with TRBJ2-1; D perhaps matches TRBD2 (6 bases). Germline V CDR1 and CDR2: LGHNA, YSLEER. Trimming left V 1 base short and J 4 bases short, with 23 bases between. CDR3 length: 19 residues. CDR3 nucleotides: TGCGCCAGCAGCCAAGCGGGCGGCGGAGGGGACGACTGGTACAATGAGCAGTTCTTC. Its protein product is CASSQAGGGGDDWYNEQFF.

The gene calls are TRBV5-1 and TRBJ1-4; 10 bases are shared with TRBD1. The CDR3 is made up of 16 amino acids. Germline V gene sequence: CDR1 SGHRS, CDR2 YFSETQ. V lost 0 bases, J lost 4 bases, and 3 bases stayed unmatched. The CDR3 loop reads CASSLGQGAINEKLFF. The CDR3 DNA sequence: TGCGCCAGCAGCTTGGGACAGGGGGCTATTAATGAAAAACTGTTTTTT.

This rearrangement joins TRBV28 to TRBJ1-5, with no clear D. This CDR3 comprises 14 residues. Looked up from germline, CDR1 is MDHEN and CDR2 is SYDVKM. The germline V and J ends were trimmed by 5 bases and 4 bases, with 12 bases remaining between them. In nucleotides, the CDR3 is TGTGCCAGCAGTGCCCAGATGAAGAATCAGCCCCAGCATTTT. Translation: CASSAQMKNQPQHF.

This clone was observed a handful of times. J is TRBJ1-1 and V is TRBV11-2; the match to TRBD1 covers 7 bases. This CDR3 is built from 15 residues. Trimming removed 6 bases from V and 7 bases from J; junction bases left unmatched: 14. Per germline, CDR1 SGHAT and CDR2 FQNNGV. This CDR3 is CASSDSAAGGYEAFF. CDR3 sequence (DNA): TGTGCCAGCAGTGATAGTGCGGCAGGGGGGTATGAAGCTTTCTTT.

This clone was found a few times. This rearrangement joins TRBV19 to TRBJ2-1; TRBD2 aligns across 7 bases. Germline V gene lookup returns CDR1 LNHDA and CDR2 SQIVND (reference sequence). This CDR3 has 14 amino acids. The ends lost 9 bases at V and 4 bases at J; junction bases unmatched: 9. CDR3 sequence reads: CASKPGGIYNEQFF. The CDR3 region has the DNA TGTGCCAGCAAGCCGGGGGGTATTTACAATGAGCAGTTCTTC.

J is TRBJ1-2 and V is TRBV28; TRBD1 is a possible D gene (6 bases). This CDR3 spans 17 amino acids. Germline CDR1 is MDHEN and CDR2 is SYDVKM. Trimming took 4 bases from V and 1 from J, leaving 19 bases between them. The CDR3 coding sequence is TGTGCCAGCAGTTCCAGGACAGAGGAAGGTTTTAACTATGGCTACACCTTC. Its translation is CASSSRTEEGFNYGYTF.

The V and J genes are TRBV19 and TRBJ2-1, with D possibly TRBD2 on 6 matching bases. The germline V gene encodes CDR1 LNHDA and CDR2 SQIVND (reference sequence). V was shortened by 1 base and J by 5 bases, with 21 bases between the two germline ends. This CDR3 has 18 amino acids. Here the CDR3 DNA reads TGTGCCAGTAGTATAGTTACGAGACTAGTAAGGAGAGACAATGAGCAGTTCTTC. It translates to CASSIVTRLVRRDNEQFF.

Turning to this clone: An end of the junction differs from the germline gene, which may be a read error. V usage is TRBV7-9 and J usage is TRBJ1-4, with a possible D match to TRBD1 (5 bases). The CDR3 is 15 amino acids. From germline, CDR1 is SEHNR and CDR2 FQNEAQ (reference sequence). Written as DNA, the CDR3 is TGTTCCAGCAGCCCCAGGGAGGGAAGGGGTGAAAAACTGTTTTTT. It is translated as CSSSPREGRGEKLFF.

V is TRBV30 and J is TRBJ1-1, with TRBD1 as a possible D gene (5 bases). Trimming shortened V by 3 bases and J by 1 base, and 9 bases separated the two germline ends. Germline CDR1 reads GTSNPN; CDR2 reads SVGIG (reference sequence). This CDR3 is built from 13 residues. The CDR3 sequence is CAWRVTENTEAFF. For the CDR3, the DNA is TGTGCCTGGAGGGTGACAGAGAACACTGAAGCTTTCTTT.

The CDR3 region is CASSADTSHALHF. Here the CDR3 DNA reads TGTGCCAGCTCAGCCGACACCTCTCACGCCCTCCACTTT. V is TRBV18 and J is TRBJ1-6; D unclear. The CDR3 has 13 residues. Germline V gene lookup returns CDR1 KGHSH and CDR2 LQKENI. The V and J ends lost 5 bases and 14 bases respectively, with 16 bases between them.

The chain recombines TRBV7-9 with TRBJ2-7; 9 nucleotides align to TRBD1. CDR3 size: 12 residues. Looked up from germline, CDR1 is SEHNR and CDR2 is FQNEAQ (reference sequence). V was clipped by 4 bases and J by 8 bases; unmatched bases: 3. The CDR3 is CASSSGQGKQYF. The CDR3 DNA reads TGTGCCAGCAGCTCGGGACAGGGAAAGCAGTACTTC.